Presented here are 26 T cell receptor beta chains from one specimen sequenced in a study of T cells in Graves' hyperthyroidism and ophthalmopathy. TCR beta CDR3 sequences were amplified from RNA transcripts. The TCR CDR3 was amplified in a first-round RT-PCR using the HTBI primer set. One entry per CDR3 protein results from TCRdb running MiXCR on the multiplex PCR reads. Of 95,000 to 110,000 distinct CDR3 sequences in the sample, less than 55% were seen once. The material sequenced was blood. All receptors come from a man aged 35 to 55 with Graves' hyperthyroidism.

This clonotype is labeled as medium-sized. The CDR3 bases are TGCAGCGTTGCCGTTGGAGGGACCTATGGCTACACCTTC. Encoded protein: CSVAVGGTYGYTF. The rearrangement uses TRBV29-1 and TRBJ1-2; possibly TRBD1 for D (5 bases). The germline gives CDR1 SQVTM, CDR2 ANQGSEA. V was trimmed by 4 bases and J by 4 bases, leaving 13 bases between them. This CDR3 contains 13 residues.

There are many counts of this clonotype. V gene TRBV20-1 combines with J gene TRBJ1-2, with no clear D. Germline CDR1 is DFQATT and CDR2 is SNEGSKA (reference sequence). The CDR3 consists of 12 residues. Trimming shortened V by 3 bases and J by 3 bases, and 8 bases separated the two germline ends. The CDR3 loop is CSASVPYYGYTF. The CDR3 DNA is TGCAGTGCTAGTGTACCTTACTATGGCTACACCTTC.

This clonotype was picked up many times. The rearrangement joins TRBV20-1 to TRBJ2-5, with TRBD2 matching over 11 bases. The CDR3 is made up of 19 amino acids. Germline assignment: CDR1 DFQATT and CDR2 SNEGSKA (reference sequence). The V gene end was trimmed by 3 bases and the J gene end by 5 bases; junction bases not matched to a gene: 20. The CDR3 loop reads CSASGQGPGLADRGETQYF. The CDR3 DNA follows: TGCAGTGCTAGCGGACAGGGCCCGGGACTAGCGGACCGGGGGGAGACCCAGTACTTC.

This clonotype was recorded many times. The chain uses TRBV7-6 and TRBJ2-1, with 14 bases lining up with TRBD2. Germline loops: CDR1 SGHVS, CDR2 FNYEAQ. J lost 8 bases, V lost 5 bases, and 23 bases had no gene match. This CDR3 is 21 amino acids long. The CDR3 nucleotides read TGTGCCAGCAGCCCAGTTCCACTCCTTTCCGGGACTAGCGGGAGTCGGGATGAGCAGTTCTTC. Its translation is CASSPVPLLSGTSGSRDEQFF.

The chain combines TRBV5-1 with TRBJ1-3; 7 positions match TRBD1. V was clipped by 2 bases and J by 7 bases; unmatched bases: 3. This CDR3 has 13 amino acids. CDR1 and CDR2 (germline): SGHRS, YFSETQ. DNA for the CDR3: TGCGCCAGCAGCTTACAGGGGTCGAACACCATATATTTT. As protein: CASSLQGSNTIYF.

Regarding this clonotype: Compared with germline, one end of the junction differs, possibly owing to a read error. The chain links TRBV10-3 to TRBJ2-1, with 10 bases aligning to TRBD2. The germline V gene encodes CDR1 ENHRY and CDR2 SYGVKD. This CDR3 region has 14 residues. The CDR3 region is CAIDKAGGPNERFF. The DNA for the CDR3 is TGTGCCATCGACAAAGCGGGGGGGCCTAATGAGCGGTTCTTC.

As concerns this clonotype: A much larger clonotype is one base distant, so this may be a read error. The gene calls are TRBV7-6 and TRBJ1-3, with D perhaps matching TRBD1 (6 bases). This CDR3 region has 14 residues. Per germline, CDR1 SGHVS and CDR2 FNYEAQ. The CDR3 is CASSFRTDGTTMYF. CDR3 in DNA: TGTGCCAGCAGCTTCCGGACAGACGGAACCACCATGTATTTT.

About this clonotype: A much more abundant neighbour one base away suggests this may be a read error. The rearrangement uses TRBV6-1 and TRBJ1-1, with D possibly being TRBD1 (5 bases). The V gene lost 7 bases and the J gene lost 8 bases, with 17 bases spanning the gap. This CDR3 has 13 residues. Germline V gene lookup returns CDR1 MNHNS and CDR2 SASEGT. The CDR3 sequence: CASTLQRYREAFF. The CDR3 DNA reads as TGTGCCAGCACCCTACAACGATACAGGGAAGCTTTCTTT.

Regarding this clonotype: One end of the junction fails to match germline, which may point to a read error. This rearrangement joins TRBV29-1 to TRBJ2-6; weak D call: TRBD2 (5 bases). The CDR3 sequence is 14 residues long. Germline CDR1 reads SQVTM; CDR2 reads ANQGSEA. The CDR3 bases are TGTGCCTGGACTCAAATGGGGGGGGCCAACGTCCTGACTTTC. Residues: CAWTQMGGANVLTF.

Notes on this clonotype: At one end, the junction sequence differs from germline, possibly due to a read error. This chain connects TRBV6-5 to TRBJ2-7; the D is unclear. The germline V gene encodes CDR1 MNHEY and CDR2 SVGAGI. This CDR3 has 15 residues. The DNA for the CDR3 is TGTGCCTGCAGTTACTCGTCCGGCGAGTCCTACGAGCAGTACTTC. It is translated as CACSYSSGESYEQYF.

The rearrangement uses TRBV5-5 and TRBJ1-1, with TRBD1 matching over 7 bases. V gave up 4 bases and J gave up 7 bases; unmatched junction bases: 13. This CDR3 is built from 15 residues. The germline V gene has CDR1 SGHKS and CDR2 YYEKEE (reference sequence). The CDR3 nucleotides are TGTGCCAGCAGCCCCCAAGGGGGCAGGACTAATGAAGCTTTCTTT. Translated: CASSPQGGRTNEAFF.

This clonotype was picked up many times. The genes are TRBV2 and TRBJ1-5; D is uncertain. V shed 4 bases and J shed 0 bases, with 7 bases lying between them. From germline, CDR1 is SNHLY and CDR2 FYNNEI. The length of the CDR3 is 14 residues. The CDR3 DNA is TGTGCCAGCAGTGGGCAGATTAGCAATCAGCCCCAGCATTTT. This sequence encodes CASSGQISNQPQHF.

The rearrangement joins TRBV6-6 to TRBJ1-2; the D is unclear. The CDR3 covers 15 residues. Germline CDR1 MNHNY, CDR2 SVGAGI (reference sequence). V was pared by 2 bases and J by 5 bases, with 15 bases between. CDR3 in amino acids: CASSYGESTDYGYTF. The CDR3 bases are TGTGCCAGCAGTTACGGGGAGAGCACAGATTATGGCTACACCTTC.

There are a few counts of this clonotype. A read error may explain this, as a much larger clone is one base away. The chain is built from TRBV11-3 and TRBJ1-1, with TRBD1 as a possible D gene (5 bases). Germline V gene sequence: CDR1 SGHNT, CDR2 YENEEA. This CDR3 contains 15 residues. DNA of the CDR3: TGTGCCAGCGGCTTAGGCGGGACGCAGAACACTGAAGCTTTCTTT. Translation: CASGLGGTQNTEAFF. The full variable domain, completed using reference TRBV11-3 and TRBJ1-1, is EAGVVQSPRYKIIEKKQPVAFWCNPISGHNTLYWYLQNLGQGPELLIRYENEEAVDDSQLPKDRFSAERLKGVDSTLKIQPAELGDSAVYLCASGLGGTQNTEAFFGQGTRLTVV.

V gene TRBV11-2 combines with J gene TRBJ2-1; tentatively, D is TRBD1 (5 bases). This CDR3 spans 15 amino acids. CDR1 and CDR2 (germline): SGHAT, FQNNGV. V lost 4 bases, J lost 14 bases, and 24 bases lay in between. In DNA, the CDR3 is TGTGCCAGCAGCTCCGCGGACAAGGGGATCAAGTTGGAGTTCTTC. Translated, it gives CASSSADKGIKLEFF.

This clonotype was counted at least ten times. V usage is TRBV7-3 and J usage is TRBJ2-1; a possible D gene is TRBD1 (8 bases). Germline V CDR1 and CDR2: SGHTA, FQGTGA. This CDR3 is built from 15 residues. Trimming shortened V by 2 bases and J by 3 bases, and 11 bases separated the two germline ends. Here the CDR3 reads CASSLYRGGYNEQFF. CDR3 nucleotides: TGTGCCAGCAGCTTATACAGGGGGGGCTACAATGAGCAGTTCTTC.

This clonotype occurred many times. The V call is TRBV6-5, the J call TRBJ1-3; D is unresolved. The CDR3 sequence is 15 residues long. The V end was cut by 4 bases, the J end by 2 bases, with 12 bases between. Germline loops: CDR1 MNHEY, CDR2 SVGAGI. CDR3 nucleotide sequence: TGTGCCAGCAGTTCAACAGTAGACGCTGGAAACACCATATATTTT. This sequence encodes CASSSTVDAGNTIYF.

This clonotype was counted ten times or more. V and J are TRBV20-1 and TRBJ1-2; 7 nucleotides line up with TRBD1. After removal of 6 bases from V and 8 bases from J, the junction contained 6 bases not matched to a gene. Germline lookup yields CDR1 DFQATT and CDR2 SNEGSKA (reference sequence). The CDR3 has 11 residues. The CDR3 spells CSAAQGGGYTF. Written as DNA, the CDR3 is TGCAGTGCGGCTCAGGGGGGAGGCTACACCTTC.

This clonotype was seen many times. The chain employs TRBV4-1 and TRBJ1-6; 8 nucleotides match TRBD1. The length of the CDR3 is 16 residues. V lost 0 bases and J lost 9; bases outside the gene matches: 7. Germline CDR1 MGHRA, CDR2 YSYEKL. CDR3 coding DNA: TGCGCCAGCAGCCAAGATCTGGGCAGGGGGCCTTCACCCCTCCACTTT. It specifies CASSQDLGRGPSPLHF.

This chain uses TRBV20-1 with TRBJ2-7; D may be TRBD2 (6 bases). V lost 2 bases and J lost 12, with 20 bases in between. CDR1 and CDR2 from the germline V gene are DFQATT and SNEGSKA (reference sequence). CDR3 length: 13 amino acids. For the CDR3, the DNA is TGCAGTGCTAGATTAAAGGGCACGGGGGTTCCGTACTTC. This encodes CSARLKGTGVPYF.

This clonotype was picked up many times. The chain is built from TRBV7-3 and TRBJ2-3; D gene uncertain. Per germline, CDR1 SGHTA and CDR2 FQGTGA. Trimming pared 5 bases from V and 4 bases from J, leaving 13 bases between. The CDR3 is 14 amino acids. The DNA of the CDR3 is TGTGCCAGCAGCCCCATCGGCCCTCCAGATACGCAGTATTTT. Translating it yields CASSPIGPPDTQYF.

V usage is TRBV9 and J usage is TRBJ2-7; D is perhaps TRBD1 or TRBD2 (6 bases each). The CDR3 covers 15 residues. V lost 3 bases, J lost 3 bases, and 16 bases lay in between. Germline CDR1 reads SGDLS; CDR2 reads YYNGEE. CDR3 loop: CASSGGVGGFYEQYF. The CDR3 DNA is TGTGCCAGCAGCGGGGGGGTGGGGGGCTTCTACGAGCAGTACTTC.

This clonotype showed up many times. This chain uses TRBV10-3 with TRBJ2-1, with a tentative D call TRBD2 (6 bases). The germline V and J ends were trimmed by 4 bases and 0 bases, with 19 bases remaining between them. The CDR3 runs 18 residues. Germline CDR1 is ENHRY and CDR2 is SYGVKD. The CDR3 coding sequence is TGTGCCATCAGTGGGGTCTCCTCTAGCGCGAGCTCCTACAATGAGCAGTTCTTC. Amino acids: CAISGVSSSASSYNEQFF.

This clonotype occurred a few times. Given a much more abundant clone one base away, this may be a read error. The chain combines TRBV4-1 with TRBJ1-1; D remains ambiguous. The length of the CDR3 is 14 residues. Germline V gene data show CDR1 as MGHRA and CDR2 as YSYEKL. V gave up 0 bases and J gave up 4 bases, with 9 bases separating them. The CDR3 sequence: CASSQDRASTEAFF. DNA for the CDR3: TGCGCCAGCAGCCAAGATCGGGCGAGCACTGAAGCTTTCTTT.

This rearrangement joins TRBV6-5 to TRBJ1-2, with 7 bases aligning to TRBD1. Germline trimming cut 7 bases from V and 5 bases from J; bases unmatched to any gene: 10. Germline V lookup: CDR1 MNHEY, CDR2 SVGAGI. The length of the CDR3 is 14 residues. The CDR3 protein is CASKRQGPVYGYTF. The CDR3 nucleotides read TGTGCCAGCAAGCGACAGGGCCCCGTTTATGGCTACACCTTC.

In this sample, this clonotype turned up many times. The chain couples TRBV7-6 to TRBJ2-7, with no clear D. Trimming took 4 bases from V and 2 from J, leaving 24 bases between them. Germline CDR1 and CDR2: SGHVS and FNYEAQ. The CDR3 has 18 residues. Here the CDR3 reads CASSSTPGGGPNPYEQYF. DNA of the CDR3: TGTGCCAGCAGCTCGACCCCGGGTGGTGGGCCAAACCCCTACGAGCAGTACTTC.